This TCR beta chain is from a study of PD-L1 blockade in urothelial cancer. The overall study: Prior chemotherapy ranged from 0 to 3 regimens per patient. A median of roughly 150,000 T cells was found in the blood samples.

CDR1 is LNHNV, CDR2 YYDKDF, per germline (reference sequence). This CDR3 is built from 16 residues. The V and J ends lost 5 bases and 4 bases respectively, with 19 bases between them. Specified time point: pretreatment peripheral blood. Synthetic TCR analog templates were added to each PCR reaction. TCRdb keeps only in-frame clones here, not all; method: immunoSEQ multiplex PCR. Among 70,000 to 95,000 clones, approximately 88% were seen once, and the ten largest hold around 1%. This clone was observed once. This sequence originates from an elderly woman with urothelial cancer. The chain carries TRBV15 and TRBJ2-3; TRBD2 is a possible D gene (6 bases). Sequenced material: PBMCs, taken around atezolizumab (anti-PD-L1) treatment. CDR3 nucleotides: TGTGCCACCAGCTTCATCGGAAGCGGGTCCTCAGATACGCAGTATTTT. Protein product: CATSFIGSGSSDTQYF.